This is a list of T cell receptor beta chains from one sample in a study of T cell repertoires in cytomegalovirus infection. Antigens for these TCRs are unknown. TCRdb reprocessed the reads via MiXCR and lists one record per CDR3 protein. The table lists about 900,000 distinct CDR3 sequences, around 32% of them singletons, with over 12% in the top ten. The sample in question was cultured CD8+ T cells from PBMCs, obtained from culture after CMV antigen stimulation. The origin of the receptors is a human donor in good health (CMV status not recorded). Some clones in this sample may be carry-over from other donors' samples. Both conserved end residues are part of each CDR3. Fields, in order: CDR3 protein, CDR3 DNA, V gene, J gene, clone size, D gene. D genes are given only for firm matches. Part of the rows lack a size; the others show once, few, many or a class for expanded clones.

CDR3: CASSYRMGEQFF
DNA: TGTGCCAGCAGTTACCGGATGGGGGAGCAGTTCTTC
V: TRBV6-2/TRBV6-3
J: TRBJ2-1
size: few
D: NA

CDR3: CASSPTSAYYNEQFF
DNA: TGTGCCAGCAGCCCAACTAGCGCTTACTACAATGAGCAGTTCTTC
V: TRBV7-2
J: TRBJ2-1
size: many
D: TRBD2

CDR3: CASTSQRDQETQYF
DNA: TGTGCCAGCACCAGCCAACGGGACCAAGAGACCCAGTACTTC
V: TRBV12-3/TRBV12-4
J: TRBJ2-5
size: many
D: NA

CDR3: CASSRGTSEAFF
DNA: TGTGCCAGCAGCCGCGGGACTTCTGAAGCTTTCTTT
V: TRBV27
J: TRBJ1-1
size: many
D: NA

CDR3: CANRQNRGPVGELFF
DNA: TGTGCCAACAGGCAGAACAGGGGGCCGGTCGGGGAGCTGTTTTTT
V: TRBV12-3/TRBV12-4
J: TRBJ2-2
size: NA
D: TRBD1

CDR3: CASSVGRQGIRNEQFF
DNA: TGTGCCAGCAGCGTAGGTCGGCAGGGGATTCGCAATGAGCAGTTCTTC
V: TRBV9
J: TRBJ2-1
size: NA
D: NA

CDR3: CASSLPWGRDNEQFF
DNA: TGTGCCAGCAGCTTACCGTGGGGCCGTGACAATGAGCAGTTCTTC
V: TRBV7-8
J: TRBJ2-1
size: many
D: NA

CDR3: CATSDPVSGGFPGELFF
DNA: TGTGCCACCAGTGACCCCGTCAGCGGGGGGTTTCCCGGGGAGCTGTTTTTT
V: TRBV24-1
J: TRBJ2-2
size: few
D: TRBD2

CDR3: CSAPIGKGPYSNQPQHF
DNA: TGCAGTGCCCCCATTGGGAAGGGACCATATAGCAATCAGCCCCAGCATTTT
V: TRBV20-1
J: TRBJ1-5
size: NA
D: NA

CDR3: CASSSVNRLLGYTF
DNA: TGTGCCAGCAGCTCAGTTAACCGCCTGTTGGGCTACACCTTC
V: TRBV11-3
J: TRBJ1-2
size: few
D: NA

CDR3: CASSEFGAANEKLFF
DNA: TGTGCCAGCAGTGAATTCGGGGCAGCTAATGAAAAACTGTTTTTT
V: TRBV6-1
J: TRBJ1-4
size: NA
D: NA

CDR3: CTSSSDGPGYTF
DNA: TGTACCAGCAGCTCGGACGGGCCTGGCTACACCTTC
V: TRBV7-9
J: TRBJ1-2
size: NA
D: NA

CDR3: CASSGSGQDTDTQYF
DNA: TGTGCCAGCAGTGGATCGGGACAGGACACAGATACGCAGTATTTT
V: TRBV12-3/TRBV12-4
J: TRBJ2-3
size: few
D: TRBD1

CDR3: CASSLDTVRDEKLFF
DNA: TGTGCCAGCAGCTTAGATACGGTACGGGATGAAAAACTGTTTTTT
V: TRBV7-9
J: TRBJ1-4
size: few
D: NA

CDR3: CASSRTYDEQFF
DNA: TGTGCCAGCAGCCGGACGTATGATGAGCAGTTCTTC
V: TRBV11-2
J: TRBJ2-1
size: once
D: NA